These 29 T cell receptor beta chains came from one sample sequenced in a study of long-term antiretroviral therapy in people with HIV. Run at survey level, the immunoSEQ assay was version v3.0. The assay was immunoSEQ multiplex PCR, and TCRdb's table has in-frame clones only and misses some. The sample gives about 30,000 clones, 94% of which show up once; 2.5% to 3% is in the top ten. The sequences come from unsorted PBMCs, collected approximately 7.1 years after starting antiretroviral therapy. Source of these receptors: a man in his fifties with HIV.

This chain connects TRBV5-6 to TRBJ1-4; 11 nucleotides match TRBD1. After removal of 3 bases from V and 4 bases from J, the junction contained 2 bases not matched to a gene. Germline V gene lookup returns CDR1 SGHDT and CDR2 YYEEEE. The CDR3 has 15 residues. CDR3 protein: CASSWTGGGNEKLFF. In DNA, the CDR3 is TGTGCCAGCAGCTGGACAGGGGGCGGTAATGAAAAACTGTTTTTT. The complete variable domain, with remaining parts taken from reference TRBV5-6 and TRBJ1-4, reads DAGVTQSPTHLIKTRGQQVTLRCSPKSGHDTVSWYQQALGQGPQFIFQYYEEEERQRGNFPDRFSGHQFPNYSSELNVNALLLGDSALYLCASSWTGGGNEKLFFGSGTQLSVL.

The chain carries TRBV5-4 and TRBJ2-7; 7 positions agree with TRBD2. Germline CDR1 SGHNT, CDR2 YYREEE (reference sequence). The CDR3 is 15 amino acids. V dropped 0 bases and J dropped 5; count of bases not matched to a gene: 8. The CDR3 DNA reads as TGTGCCAGCAGCTTGGCCCTTGGGGGGGGAGACGAGCAGTACTTC. This codes for CASSLALGGGDEQYF.

CDR3 amino acids: CASSYRDRSTDTQYF. The CDR3 bases are TGTGCCAGCAGCTACCGGGACAGATCCACAGATACGCAGTATTTT. J is TRBJ2-3 and V is TRBV7-8; 7 bases line up with TRBD1. V was clipped by 4 bases and J by 2 bases; unmatched bases: 6. Germline V gene sequence: CDR1 SGHVS, CDR2 FQNEAQ. This CDR3 region has 15 residues.

The gene calls are TRBV7-9 and TRBJ1-2; weak D call: TRBD1 (5 bases). Trimming stripped 5 bases from V and 8 bases from J, with 18 bases between. Germline V gene data show CDR1 as SEHNR and CDR2 as FQNEAQ (reference sequence). The CDR3 contains 14 residues. CDR3: CASSPVNGAWGYTF. The CDR3 DNA reads as TGTGCCAGCAGCCCAGTTAATGGGGCTTGGGGCTACACCTTC. The full variable domain, with the rest looked up from reference TRBV7-9 and TRBJ1-2, is DTGVSQNPRHKITKRGQNVTFRCDPISEHNRLYWYRQTLGQGPEFLTYFQNEAQLEKSRLLSDRFSAERPKGSFSTLEIQRTEQGDSAMYLCASSPVNGAWGYTFGSGTRLTVV.

This rearrangement joins TRBV28 to TRBJ2-3; the match to TRBD1 covers 10 bases. After removal of 6 bases from V and 0 bases from J, the junction contained 3 bases not matched to a gene. Germline V gives CDR1 MDHEN, CDR2 SYDVKM. The CDR3 spans 15 residues. Here the CDR3 reads CASRGTGASTDTQYF. In DNA form, the CDR3 reads TGTGCCAGCAGGGGGACAGGGGCAAGCACAGATACGCAGTATTTT.

The V and J genes are TRBV28 and TRBJ2-4; D ambiguous. Germline loops: CDR1 MDHEN, CDR2 SYDVKM. There are 12 residues in the CDR3. Trimming took off 5 bases at V and 8 bases at J, with 10 bases between the two ends. The chain's CDR3 is CASSPTRHIQYF. In nucleotides, the CDR3 is TGTGCCAGCAGTCCGACCCGGCACATTCAGTACTTC.

This chain connects TRBV29-1 to TRBJ2-7, with D possibly matching TRBD1 (6 bases). This CDR3 comprises 13 residues. Between the trimmed V and J ends, which lost 6 bases and 3 bases, there was a span of 15 bases. Germline CDR1 and CDR2: SQVTM and ANQGSEA. CDR3 residues: CSVSGVIFYEQYF. The DNA for the CDR3 is TGCAGCGTCTCAGGGGTGATCTTCTACGAGCAGTACTTC.

V usage is TRBV6-5 and J usage is TRBJ1-2; D gene uncertain. With 6 bases removed from V and 4 bases from J, the gap between germline ends came to 9 bases. Germline lookup yields CDR1 MNHEY and CDR2 SVGAGI. The CDR3 totals 12 residues. The CDR3, as DNA: TGTGCCAGCAGCAACTCTGGCTATGGCTACACCTTC. This gives the protein CASSNSGYGYTF.

The rearrangement uses TRBV11-3 and TRBJ1-2; D uncertain. This CDR3 is built from 11 residues. Trimming left V 5 bases short and J 8 bases short, with 9 bases between. The germline CDR1 and CDR2 sequences are SGHNT and YENEEA. The CDR3 protein is CASSPTEGYTF. DNA of the CDR3: TGTGCCAGCAGCCCTACGGAGGGCTACACCTTC. The variable domain in full, completed from reference TRBV11-3 and TRBJ1-2, reads EAGVVQSPRYKIIEKKQPVAFWCNPISGHNTLYWYLQNLGQGPELLIRYENEEAVDDSQLPKDRFSAERLKGVDSTLKIQPAELGDSAVYLCASSPTEGYTFGSGTRLTVV.

This rearrangement joins TRBV27 to TRBJ1-4; D gene ambiguous. V lost 2 bases and J lost 0, with 7 bases in between. The CDR3 length is 15 residues. Per germline, CDR1 MNHEY and CDR2 SMNVEV (reference sequence). The chain's CDR3 is CASSLSGATNEKLFF. In DNA form, the CDR3 reads TGTGCCAGCAGTTTAAGCGGGGCAACTAATGAAAAACTGTTTTTT.

V usage is TRBV23-1 and J usage is TRBJ2-7, with 7 bases lining up with TRBD1. TRBV23-1 is annotated as an ORF whose role is uncertain. V dropped 8 bases and J dropped 6; count of bases not matched to a gene: 7. The CDR3 length is 12 residues. The CDR3 DNA follows: TGCGCCAGCCAGACAGGGTTTCGCGAGCAGTACTTC. It encodes CASQTGFREQYF.

V and J are TRBV4-3 and TRBJ1-1; no definite D call. V gave up 0 bases and J gave up 5 bases, with 10 bases separating them. The CDR3 covers 14 residues. The germline V gene encodes CDR1 LGHNA and CDR2 YSLEER. The CDR3, as DNA: TGCGCCAGCAGCCAAGATCTTTATGGGACTGAAGCTTTCTTT. Translating gives CASSQDLYGTEAFF.

J is TRBJ1-2 and V is TRBV5-1, with 8 bases aligning to TRBD1. CDR3 size: 14 residues. Trimming at V came to 0 bases and at J to 2 bases, leaving 0 bases not matched to a gene. Looked up from germline, CDR1 is SGHRS and CDR2 is YFSETQ. CDR3 DNA sequence: TGCGCCAGCAGCTTGGGGGACAGGAACTATGGCTACACCTTC. Translating gives CASSLGDRNYGYTF.

J is TRBJ2-2 and V is TRBV18; D unclear. The CDR3 is made up of 14 amino acids. V was shortened by 1 base and J by 4 bases, with 7 bases between the two germline ends. Germline V lookup: CDR1 KGHSH, CDR2 LQKENI. The CDR3 loop reads CASSPLKSTGELFF. The CDR3 DNA reads TGTGCCAGCTCACCACTGAAGAGCACCGGGGAGCTGTTTTTT.

This clone was detected only a few times. The chain has TRBV7-9 and TRBJ1-1; D is ambiguous. CDR3 length: 11 residues. The V end was cut by 3 bases, the J end by 5 bases, with 4 bases between. Germline V gene data show CDR1 as SEHNR and CDR2 as FQNEAQ (reference sequence). In DNA form, the CDR3 reads TGTGCCAGCAGCTTTACTACTGAAGCTTTCTTT. Translation: CASSFTTEAFF.

The chain carries TRBV6-5 and TRBJ1-2, with 8 bases lining up with TRBD1. From germline, CDR1 is MNHEY and CDR2 SVGAGI. The J segment lost 10 bases and the V segment lost 0 bases, leaving 7 bases of the junction unmatched. The CDR3 is 14 residues long. CDR3 protein: CASSYSRTGLVYTF. The DNA for the CDR3 is TGTGCCAGCAGTTACTCGAGGACAGGGCTAGTCTACACCTTC.

The chain joins TRBV9 to TRBJ1-1, with D hard to call. This CDR3 has 16 amino acids. Germline V CDR1 and CDR2: SGDLS, YYNGEE. Trimming removed 3 bases from V and 0 bases from J, with 15 bases in between. CDR3 sequence: CASSANPTAMNTEAFF. The CDR3 nucleotides read TGTGCCAGCAGCGCCAACCCCACAGCCATGAACACTGAAGCTTTCTTT. The variable domain in full, with the rest retrieved from reference TRBV9 and TRBJ1-1, is DSGVTQTPKHLITATGQRVTLRCSPRSGDLSVYWYQQSLDQGLQFLIQYYNGEERAKGNILERFSAQQFPDLHSELNLSSLELGDSALYFCASSANPTAMNTEAFFGQGTRLTVV.

This clone was counted a single time. The rearrangement uses TRBV28 and TRBJ1-4, with 11 bases fitting TRBD1. Germline V gives CDR1 MDHEN, CDR2 SYDVKM. With 4 bases clipped from V and 2 bases from J, the junction kept 6 bases outside the gene matches. The CDR3 is 17 amino acids. The CDR3 nucleotides read TGTGCCAGCAGTTCGGGACAGGGGGGCGGGACTAATGAAAAACTGTTTTTT. Protein product: CASSSGQGGGTNEKLFF.

The chain combines TRBV15 with TRBJ2-3, with a tentative D call TRBD2 (7 bases). Germline assignment: CDR1 LNHNV and CDR2 YYDKDF (reference sequence). V was pared by 6 bases and J by 6 bases, with 16 bases between. The CDR3 consists of 14 residues. The CDR3 reads CATSPGGATDTQYF. In DNA form, the CDR3 reads TGTGCCACCAGTCCGGGGGGCGCGACGGATACGCAGTATTTT.

V gene TRBV10-3 combines with J gene TRBJ2-1; 8 bases are shared with TRBD2. The CDR3 is 15 residues long. The germline V gene encodes CDR1 ENHRY and CDR2 SYGVKD. V dropped 10 bases and J dropped 3; count of bases not matched to a gene: 11. CDR3 loop: CATEEPGLGYNEQFF. For the CDR3, the DNA is TGTGCCACCGAAGAGCCGGGACTAGGCTACAATGAGCAGTTCTTC.

This sequence joins TRBV29-1 and TRBJ2-7; possibly TRBD1 or TRBD2 for D (7 bases each). This CDR3 has 14 residues. Trimming took off 5 bases at V and 2 bases at J, with 16 bases between the two ends. Per germline, CDR1 SQVTM and CDR2 ANQGSEA. The CDR3 spells CSVRGQGGAYEQYF. CDR3 sequence (DNA): TGCAGCGTTCGAGGGCAGGGGGGGGCCTACGAGCAGTACTTC.

The genes are TRBV14 and TRBJ1-1; no clear D. V dropped 0 bases and J dropped 2 bases, with 7 bases sitting between them. In germline, CDR1 is SGHDN, CDR2 FVKESK. There are 14 residues in the CDR3. CDR3 amino acids: CASSQDPPNTEAFF. CDR3 nucleotides: TGTGCCAGCAGCCAAGATCCCCCAAACACTGAAGCTTTCTTT. The full variable domain, its missing parts supplied by reference TRBV14 and TRBJ1-1, is EAGVTQFPSHSVIEKGQTVTLRCDPISGHDNLYWYRRVMGKEIKFLLHFVKESKQDESGMPNNRFLAERTGGTYSTLKVQPAELEDSGVYFCASSQDPPNTEAFFGQGTRLTVV.

The table lists this clone with a count of one. This chain links TRBV4-3 with TRBJ2-6; the D call may be TRBD1 or TRBD2 (6 bases each). Germline V gives CDR1 LGHNA, CDR2 YSLEER. The ends were cut back, 0 bases at V and 4 bases at J, with 25 bases in the middle. The CDR3 has 21 residues. CDR3 region: CASSQDGGDTGILGGANVLTF. The CDR3 DNA follows: TGCGCCAGCAGCCAAGATGGCGGGGACACCGGGATATTAGGAGGGGCCAACGTCCTGACTTTC.

CDR3 in DNA: TGTGCCAGCAGCGAGACTGGATCCTACAATGAGCAGTTCTTC. It specifies CASSETGSYNEQFF. V is TRBV7-2 and J is TRBJ2-1; D not resolved. The CDR3 length is 14 residues. Trimming took off 5 bases at V and 1 base at J, with 9 bases between the two ends. Germline V lookup: CDR1 SGHTA, CDR2 FQGNSA.

V usage is TRBV9 and J usage is TRBJ2-7; D may match TRBD1 or TRBD2 (6 bases each). The CDR3 consists of 14 residues. In germline, CDR1 is SGDLS, CDR2 YYNGEE. Between the trimmed V and J ends, which lost 0 bases and 4 bases, there was a span of 11 bases. The CDR3 nucleotides are TGTGCCAGCAGCGTAGCTGAGGGGGGTTACGAGCAGTACTTC. Protein sequence: CASSVAEGGYEQYF.

The V gene is TRBV4-3, the J gene TRBJ1-2; 7 positions agree with TRBD1. Per the germline V gene, CDR1 is LGHNA and CDR2 is YSLEER. CDR3 length equals 14 residues. The J segment lost 4 bases and the V segment lost 0 bases, leaving 2 bases of the junction unmatched. This CDR3 reads CASSQEQGPYGYTF. The CDR3, as DNA: TGCGCCAGCAGCCAAGAACAGGGGCCCTATGGCTACACCTTC.

CDR3 coding DNA: TGCGCCAGCAGCTTCAGGGCACCGAACACTGAAGCTTTCTTT. Translated, it gives CASSFRAPNTEAFF. This sequence joins TRBV5-1 and TRBJ1-1; D may be TRBD1 (5 bases). The CDR3 loop spans 14 amino acids. Germline values: CDR1 SGHRS, CDR2 YFSETQ. V dropped 2 bases and J dropped 1 base, with 9 bases sitting between them.

Here the CDR3 reads CASSLGQTYEQYF. CDR3 nucleotide sequence: TGTGCCAGCAGCTTAGGACAGACCTACGAGCAGTACTTC. The V and J genes are TRBV11-2 and TRBJ2-7, with a possible D match to TRBD1 (5 bases). The length of the CDR3 is 13 residues. The V and J ends lost 1 base and 2 bases respectively, with 6 bases between them. Per the germline V gene, CDR1 is SGHAT and CDR2 is FQNNGV. Together with reference TRBV11-2 and TRBJ2-7, the CDR3 gives the full variable domain: EAGVAQSPRYKIIEKRQSVAFWCNPISGHATLYWYQQILGQGPKLLIQFQNNGVVDDSQLPKDRFSAERLKGVDSTLKIQPAKLEDSAVYLCASSLGQTYEQYFGPGTRLTVT.

The gene calls are TRBV5-1 and TRBJ2-7, with D tentatively TRBD1 or TRBD2 (5 bases each). V lost 3 bases and J lost 7, with 14 bases in between. Germline lookup yields CDR1 SGHRS and CDR2 YFSETQ. This CDR3 has 13 amino acids. CDR3 amino acids: CASSSGRLLEQYF. CDR3 DNA: TGCGCCAGCAGCTCGGGACGGCTCTTGGAGCAGTACTTC.